This note documents a single TCR beta chain sequence. Its antigen is not known. Germline loops: CDR1 SGHRS, CDR2 YFSETQ. This CDR3 spans 15 amino acids. Trimming took off 5 bases at V and 5 bases at J, with 14 bases between the two ends. Assay used: immunoSEQ multiplex PCR; TCRdb lists only in-frame clones, some missing. The repertoire has tens of thousands of clones, approximately 83% of them found once; the top ten carry under 0.75%. This sample stems from a study of OX40 agonist ivuxolimab in advanced cancers. Study background: The dose of intravenous ivuxolimab that patients received every 2 weeks ranged from 0.01 to 10 mg/kg. Participants averaged about 66 years of age (range 23 to 79) and were less than 85% male. Overall study results and limits: Clonal expansion was seen in CD4+ and CD8+ blood T cells by week 6 at 0.1 to 3.0 mg/kg.

Researchers took blood at baseline, on cycle 4 day 1, and on cycle 7 day 1. This chain joins TRBV5-1 and TRBJ1-6; weak D call: TRBD1 (5 bases). Sequenced here: CD4+ or CD8+ T cells sorted from blood, sampled in a trial of the OX40 agonist ivuxolimab. The TCR originated in an adult with an advanced solid tumor such as melanoma, head and neck, liver or kidney cancer. The CDR3 here is CASRRTQGDNSPLHF. The DNA for the CDR3 is TGCGCCAGCAGAAGGACGCAGGGTGATAATTCACCCCTCCACTTT.